A single sample is the source of the 6 T cell receptor beta chains below, sequenced in a study of T-cell memory formation after mild COVID-19. Each CDR3 protein is one row after TCRdb ran MiXCR on the 5' RACE reads. The sample consists of fewer than 450,000 distinct CDR3 sequences, roughly a quarter of them appearing once. The sample was PBMCs or a T cell subset sorted from them (not recorded which). All receptors derive from an adult woman who had mild COVID-19 (a few samples of this study predate the infection). Cell type and time point are not known.

The chain joins TRBV4-3 to TRBJ2-3, with 11 bases fitting TRBD2. V lost 1 base and J lost 4; bases outside the gene matches: 10. This CDR3 region has 18 residues. CDR1 and CDR2 (germline): LGHNA, YSLEER. CDR3 bases: TGCGCCAGCAGCCAAGGATGGATACTAGCGGGAGTCGCAGATACGCAGTATTTT. Protein product: CASSQGWILAGVADTQYF.

The chain has TRBV30 and TRBJ2-5; perhaps TRBD2 as D (6 bases). CDR1 GTSNPN and CDR2 SVGIG come from the germline V gene (reference sequence). Trimming cost V 1 base and J 5 bases, with 8 bases left between them. CDR3 length equals 12 residues. DNA of the CDR3: TGTGCCTGGAGTGGGAGCGGGGAGACCCAGTACTTC. Residues: CAWSGSGETQYF. The full variable domain, with the rest looked up from reference TRBV30 and TRBJ2-5, is SQTIHQWPATLVQPVGSPLSLECTVEGTSNPNLYWYRQAAGRGLQLLFYSVGIGQISSEVPQNLSASRPQDRQFILSSKKLLLSDSGFYLCAWSGSGETQYFGPGTRLLVL.

V is TRBV18 and J is TRBJ1-5; unclear D gene. The CDR3 runs 14 residues. V lost 3 bases and J lost 2, with 8 bases in between. CDR1 and CDR2 from the germline V gene are KGHSH and LQKENI. CDR3 bases: TGTGCCAGCTCACCCAACGGTGGCAATCAGCCCCAGCATTTT. Amino acids: CASSPNGGNQPQHF.

The chain employs TRBV29-1 and TRBJ2-7; 10 nucleotides match TRBD1. This CDR3 is 15 amino acids long. J was trimmed by 4 bases and V by 7 bases; bases with no gene match: 13. Germline V gives CDR1 SQVTM, CDR2 ANQGSEA. This CDR3 reads CSGTRRDRGRYEQYF. CDR3 nucleotides: TGCAGCGGTACCCGCCGGGACAGGGGAAGATACGAGCAGTACTTC.

This chain connects TRBV11-1 to TRBJ2-2; D is undetermined. V was trimmed by 4 bases and J by 2 bases, leaving 8 bases between them. The CDR3 contains 14 residues. CDR1 SGHAT and CDR2 FQDESV come from the germline V gene (reference sequence). The CDR3 bases are TGTGCCAGCAGCTCGGACGCCAACACCGGGGAGCTGTTTTTT. It translates to CASSSDANTGELFF.

This clonotype was detected ten times or more. The chain employs TRBV9 and TRBJ1-2; D is perhaps TRBD1 (6 bases). The germline V gene encodes CDR1 SGDLS and CDR2 YYNGEE. Trimming cost V 5 bases and J 2 bases, with 10 bases left between them. The CDR3 covers 13 residues. CDR3 nucleotide sequence: TGTGCCAGCAGTGTCGGGGGCAACTATGGCTACACCTTC. Encoded protein: CASSVGGNYGYTF.